This T cell receptor (beta chain) originates from a study of blood T cell repertoires in COVID-19. In the study overall: COVID-19 samples collected from the United States, Italy and Spain covered acute and convalescent phases.

There are 12 residues in the CDR3. Looked up from germline, CDR1 is LNHDA and CDR2 is SQIVND (reference sequence). Trimming at V came to 5 bases and at J to 12 bases, leaving 5 bases not matched to a gene. In the original processing: Researchers report that nucleated cell counts were estimated from reference gene primer amplification. The data were produced by immunoSEQ multiplex PCR, yet TCRdb's version contains in-frame clones alone and is incomplete. The V and J calls and clone size were taken over from that table, and D and trimming were inferred from the DNA. This sample yields approximately 150,000 clones, of which 87% are seen a single time; more than 5% belongs to the top ten.

The sequenced material came from peripheral blood. The TCR sequence derives from a human donor in a cohort sampled during active COVID-19. The chain employs TRBV19 and TRBJ1-4; 8 bases match TRBD1. The CDR3 region has the DNA TGTGCCAGTAGTGTGGACAGGGCAGAACTGTTTTTT. This sequence encodes CASSVDRAELFF.